The 19 T cell receptor beta chains presented below share a single source sample, sequenced in a study of blood T cell repertoires in COVID-19. Sequencing used immunoSEQ multiplex PCR; TCRdb keeps in-frame clones, though not all of them. The sample includes roughly 250,000 clones, less than 90% of them seen just once. Sequencing was performed on peripheral blood. The receptors derive from a man aged 60 to 69 who had recovered from COVID-19.

V is TRBV5-1 and J is TRBJ2-2, with D possibly matching TRBD2 (6 bases). V dropped 4 bases and J dropped 4 bases, with 20 bases sitting between them. The CDR3 extends over 17 amino acids. The V gene's germline CDR1 is SGHRS and CDR2 YFSETQ. The CDR3 region has the DNA TGCGCCAGCAGCCCGGGCCTCACCGGGAGTACCACCGGGGAGCTGTTTTTT. Translating gives CASSPGLTGSTTGELFF.

The chain joins TRBV18 to TRBJ2-5; tentative D call: TRBD2 (5 bases). The CDR3 contains 16 residues. V was shortened by 6 bases and J by 2 bases, with 19 bases between the two germline ends. The germline V gene has CDR1 KGHSH and CDR2 LQKENI. Here the CDR3 DNA reads TGTGCCAGCTCCCTATTACAGAGGCGAGGGCAAGAGACCCAGTACTTC. This encodes CASSLLQRRGQETQYF.

This clone appeared a few times. The chain couples TRBV7-7 to TRBJ2-7, with D perhaps matching TRBD1 (7 bases). Trimming shortened V by 2 bases and J by 1 base, and 12 bases separated the two germline ends. Looked up from germline, CDR1 is SSHAT and CDR2 is FNYEAQ (reference sequence). The CDR3 extends over 15 amino acids. CDR3: CASSLRPGGSYEQYF. The DNA of the CDR3 is TGTGCCAGCAGCTTACGACCAGGGGGGTCCTACGAGCAGTACTTC.

V and J are TRBV6-6 and TRBJ2-2; 8 bases align to TRBD2. Germline V gene sequence: CDR1 MNHNY, CDR2 SVGAGI (reference sequence). The V gene end was trimmed by 5 bases and the J gene end by 5 bases; junction bases not matched to a gene: 10. The CDR3 is 16 residues long. The CDR3 sequence is CASSKTGTGGTGELFF. The DNA for the CDR3 is TGTGCCAGCAGTAAGACCGGGACGGGAGGGACCGGGGAGCTGTTTTTT.

In this sample, this clone turned up once. V is TRBV29-1 and J is TRBJ2-3, with TRBD2 matching 14 bases. The CDR3 extends over 16 amino acids. V lost 0 bases and J lost 4; bases outside the gene matches: 3. Per germline, CDR1 SQVTM and CDR2 ANQGSEA. The CDR3 region has the DNA TGCAGCGTTGAAGATCCGGGACTAGCGGGGGCAGATACGCAGTATTTT. Translating gives CSVEDPGLAGADTQYF.

The chain has TRBV7-2 and TRBJ2-5; 9 nucleotides match TRBD1. The CDR3 consists of 17 residues. V lost 2 bases to trimming and J lost 5 bases; unmatched junction nucleotides: 12. In germline, CDR1 is SGHTA, CDR2 FQGNSA. CDR3 DNA: TGTGCCAGCAGCTTACCCTCATGGTGGGACAGGGTTGAGACCCAGTACTTC. Its protein product is CASSLPSWWDRVETQYF.

V usage is TRBV5-4 and J usage is TRBJ2-1, with 9 bases lining up with TRBD1. J gave up 0 bases and V 4 bases, and 14 bases lay outside the gene matches. The CDR3 is 19 amino acids. Germline-derived CDR1 and CDR2 are SGHNT and YYREEE (reference sequence). CDR3 region: CASSRGGQGIPLSYNEQFF. DNA for the CDR3: TGTGCCAGCAGCCGCGGGGGACAGGGAATTCCCCTCTCCTACAATGAGCAGTTCTTC.

This clone was counted a single time. The V gene is TRBV27, the J gene TRBJ1-4, with 8 bases matching TRBD1. This CDR3 contains 18 residues. Trimming took 1 base from V and 2 from J; bases not matched to a gene: 9. Germline values: CDR1 MNHEY, CDR2 SMNVEV (reference sequence). CDR3 in DNA: TGTGCCAGCAGTTTATTTAATTGGACAGGGCGTACTAATGAAAAACTGTTTTTT. Its translation: CASSLFNWTGRTNEKLFF.

On this clone: Other nucleotide sequences in the sample specify the same CDR3. The rearrangement links TRBV19 to TRBJ1-2; tentative D call: TRBD1 (6 bases). This CDR3 comprises 14 residues. V was cut by 3 bases and J by 4 bases, with 12 bases left in between. Per the germline V gene, CDR1 is LNHDA and CDR2 is SQIVND (reference sequence). CDR3 DNA: TGTGCCAGTAGTATTGGCAGGGGCGGCTATGGCTACACCTTC. Translated: CASSIGRGGYGYTF.

The chain has TRBV7-8 and TRBJ2-5, with 8 bases matching TRBD2. The CDR3 has 14 residues. With V trimmed by 5 bases and J by 2 bases, 4 bases remained unmatched. Germline values: CDR1 SGHVS, CDR2 FQNEAQ. CDR3 in amino acids: CASSTGTRQETQYF. The CDR3, as DNA: TGTGCCAGCAGCACCGGGACTAGACAAGAGACCCAGTACTTC.

This clone was observed a single time. The gene calls are TRBV3-1 (or the pseudogene TRBV3-2) and TRBJ2-1, with TRBD1 as a possible D gene (5 bases). There are 15 residues in the CDR3. Trimming pared 2 bases from V and 6 bases from J, leaving 14 bases between. The germline CDR1 and CDR2 sequences are LGHDT and YNNKEL (reference sequence). The chain's CDR3 is CASSQSRRVSNEQFF. The CDR3 nucleotides read TGTGCCAGCAGCCAATCGCGCAGGGTTAGCAATGAGCAGTTCTTC.

V is TRBV10-3 and J is TRBJ2-5; 13 bases align to TRBD2. The trim removed 6 bases at V and 4 bases at J, leaving 8 bases unmatched. Germline CDR1 and CDR2: ENHRY and SYGVKD. The CDR3 contains 16 residues. The CDR3 region has the DNA TGTGCCATCAGCCGAGTCACTAGCGGGGGGGGAGAGACCCAGTACTTC. Protein product: CAISRVTSGGGETQYF.

The V gene is TRBV7-2, the J gene TRBJ2-7, with a possible D match to TRBD1 (5 bases). This CDR3 is 11 amino acids long. Trimming took off 11 bases at V and 5 bases at J, with 13 bases between the two ends. Germline V lookup: CDR1 SGHTA, CDR2 FQGNSA. The CDR3 reads CAFTWGHEQYF. DNA for the CDR3: TGTGCCTTCACGTGGGGCCACGAGCAGTACTTC.

J is TRBJ2-4 and V is TRBV15, with a weak D call TRBD2 (6 bases). Germline V CDR1 and CDR2: LNHNV, YYDKDF (reference sequence). V was shortened by 0 bases and J by 1 base, with 16 bases between the two germline ends. The CDR3 sequence is 18 residues long. The CDR3 spells CATSRDTSEAGAKNIQYF. The DNA of the CDR3 is TGTGCCACCAGCAGAGATACGAGTGAGGCGGGGGCCAAAAACATTCAGTACTTC.

This chain joins TRBV23-1 and TRBJ1-5, with D tentatively TRBD1 (5 bases). TRBV23-1 is treated as an ORF (open reading frame) with a function not yet certain. V was trimmed by 3 bases and J by 5 bases, leaving 20 bases between them. This CDR3 contains 17 residues. The CDR3 sequence: CASSQTQRPTDDQPQHF. Written as DNA, the CDR3 is TGCGCCAGCAGTCAGACCCAACGACCGACAGACGATCAGCCCCAGCATTTT.

The chain couples TRBV15 to TRBJ2-5; 10 bases match TRBD2. The V gene end was trimmed by 5 bases and the J gene end by 2 bases; junction bases not matched to a gene: 5. The CDR3 runs to 15 residues. Germline V gives CDR1 LNHNV, CDR2 YYDKDF (reference sequence). The CDR3 sequence: CATSERGGRQETQYF. CDR3 in DNA: TGTGCCACCAGCGAGCGGGGGGGGCGGCAAGAGACCCAGTACTTC.

The chain links TRBV29-1 to TRBJ2-7, with 9 bases identical to TRBD1. Unmatched junction bases numbered 7, after V lost 5 bases and J lost 5 bases. Per germline, CDR1 SQVTM and CDR2 ANQGSEA. The CDR3 covers 13 residues. Here the CDR3 reads CSVKGQGIHEQYF. In nucleotides, the CDR3 is TGCAGCGTTAAGGGACAGGGAATCCACGAGCAGTACTTC.

The chain links TRBV18 to TRBJ1-1; 8 bases fit TRBD1. Germline V gene data show CDR1 as KGHSH and CDR2 as LQKENI. Trimming took 6 bases from V and 11 from J; bases not matched to a gene: 11. The CDR3 runs 13 residues. The CDR3 DNA reads as TGTGCCAGCTCGCCGACAGGGGTGGGAGGTGCTTTCTTT. Its translation is CASSPTGVGGAFF.

This clone has a handful of counts. The V call is TRBV6-5, the J call TRBJ1-5; a weak D match, TRBD1 (6 bases). This CDR3 contains 14 residues. The ends were cut back, 6 bases at V and 5 bases at J, with 14 bases in the middle. Germline V lookup: CDR1 MNHEY, CDR2 SVGAGI. The CDR3 DNA sequence: TGTGCCAGCAGGTTGTGGGCAGGGGATCAGCCCCAGCATTTT. Its translation: CASRLWAGDQPQHF.